A selection of T cell receptor beta chains follows, all from one sample in a study of cytotoxic CD8 clonotypes in ibrutinib-treated CLL. Sequencing was performed with immunoSEQ multiplex PCR; in TCRdb, only in-frame clones are kept and a portion is missing. The data hold over 70,000 clones, with about 86% observed a single time. The sequenced sample was PBMCs, obtained before ibrutinib treatment. The receptor set was obtained from a human donor with chronic lymphocytic leukemia. The CDR3 runs from the conserved cysteine through the conserved F or W. The order of the fields is J gene, D gene, clone size, V gene, CDR3 DNA, CDR3 protein. A D gene is named only where the DNA matches it firmly. The size entry is marked missing in some rows and otherwise reads once, few, many or a size class.

J: TRBJ1-2
D: .
size: .
V: TRBV5-1
DNA: TGCGCCAGCAGCTTGGCTCAGACGAATAACTATGGCTACACCTTC
CDR3: CASSLAQTNNYGYTF

J: TRBJ1-2
D: .
size: .
V: TRBV7-8
DNA: TGTGCCAGCAGCTCCAAGGGGGGTAACTATGGCTACACCTTC
CDR3: CASSSKGGNYGYTF

J: TRBJ2-1
D: TRBD1
size: .
V: TRBV4-2
DNA: TGTGCCAGCAGCCAAGTACAGGGGGCCTTGAATGAGCAGTTCTTC
CDR3: CASSQVQGALNEQFF

J: TRBJ2-4
D: .
size: .
V: TRBV5-5
DNA: TGTGCCAGCTCATTGGGGGAAAACATTCAGTACTTC
CDR3: CASSLGENIQYF

J: TRBJ2-1
D: TRBD2
size: .
V: TRBV4-3
DNA: TGCGCCAGCAGCCACCGGGGGGCCTACAATGAGCAGTTCTTC
CDR3: CASSHRGAYNEQFF

J: TRBJ2-2
D: TRBD1
size: once
V: TRBV9
DNA: TGTGCCAGCAGCGTAGATATCTTTGGGACAGGGGACACCGGGGAGCTGTTTTTT
CDR3: CASSVDIFGTGDTGELFF

J: TRBJ1-1
D: .
size: .
V: TRBV19
DNA: TGTGCCAGTAGTATACCTGGGAACACTGAAGCTTTCTTT
CDR3: CASSIPGNTEAFF

J: TRBJ2-7
D: .
size: .
V: TRBV7-9
DNA: TGTGCCAGCAGCCCCCTAGTTGGGGGTATCAACTACGAGCAGTACTTC
CDR3: CASSPLVGGINYEQYF

J: TRBJ2-7
D: TRBD1
size: .
V: TRBV9
DNA: TGTGCCAGCAGCCAAGGACAGGGGGCCTACGAGCAGTACTTC
CDR3: CASSQGQGAYEQYF

J: TRBJ1-1
D: TRBD1
size: .
V: TRBV16
DNA: TGTGCCAGCAGTCCGACAGGGGGTCATCCTGAAGCTTTCTTT
CDR3: CASSPTGGHPEAFF

J: TRBJ1-2
D: .
size: once
V: TRBV11-3
DNA: TGTGCCAGCAGCTTCCCAGAGCCCTATGGCTACACCTTC
CDR3: CASSFPEPYGYTF

J: TRBJ2-1
D: .
size: .
V: TRBV9
DNA: TGTGCCAGCAGCGCCCGGGCTCAGGGACGGCATGAGCAGTTCTTC
CDR3: CASSARAQGRHEQFF

J: TRBJ2-7
D: TRBD1
size: .
V: TRBV4-1
DNA: TGCGCCAGCAGCCAAACCGGGACAGGGGTTGGCGAGCAGTACTTC
CDR3: CASSQTGTGVGEQYF

J: TRBJ2-2
D: TRBD1
size: .
V: TRBV6-6
DNA: TGTGCCAGCAGTTGGACAGGGGGGACCGGGGAGCTGTTTTTT
CDR3: CASSWTGGTGELFF

J: TRBJ2-2
D: .
size: .
V: TRBV15
DNA: TGTGCCACCAGTATAAGCGGGCCCCCTGTAGGGGAGCTGTTTTTT
CDR3: CATSISGPPVGELFF

J: TRBJ2-5
D: TRBD1
size: .
V: TRBV25-1
DNA: TGTGCCAGCAGCCCGGACAGGGGGCGATGGACCCAGTACTTC
CDR3: CASSPDRGRWTQYF

J: TRBJ2-7
D: .
size: .
V: TRBV21-1
DNA: TGTGCCAGCAGCACCCGGGGACTAGCGGGAAGCTACGAGCAGTACTTC
CDR3: CASSTRGLAGSYEQYF

J: TRBJ2-3
D: .
size: .
V: TRBV7-9
DNA: TGTGCCAGCAGCCCCCGCTGGGGGAGGACAGATACGCAGTATTTT
CDR3: CASSPRWGRTDTQYF

J: TRBJ2-1
D: TRBD1
size: few
V: TRBV9
DNA: TGTGCCAGCGGGACCGGGACAGGGGGCTTCAATGAGCAGTTCTTC
CDR3: CASGTGTGGFNEQFF

J: TRBJ2-6
D: .
size: .
V: TRBV7-8
DNA: TGTGCCAGCAGCCTTGCCGGGATCTCTGGGGCCAACGTCCTGACTTTC
CDR3: CASSLAGISGANVLTF

J: TRBJ2-1
D: TRBD2
size: .
V: TRBV7-2
DNA: TGTGCCAGCAGCTTAGCTCTAGCGGGAGGTGCCAATGAGCAGTTCTTC
CDR3: CASSLALAGGANEQFF

J: TRBJ1-5
D: .
size: .
V: TRBV10-3
DNA: TGTGCCATCAGCCCGACATCTGGCAATCAGCCCCAGCATTTT
CDR3: CAISPTSGNQPQHF

J: TRBJ1-2
D: TRBD1
size: .
V: TRBV19
DNA: TGTGCCAGTATCCCGGACAGGGAAGGTCTTGGCTACACCTTC
CDR3: CASIPDREGLGYTF

J: TRBJ2-1
D: TRBD2
size: .
V: TRBV7-8
DNA: TGTGCCAGCAGCTTAGCGGGGACTAGAGTAGGTGAGCAGTTCTTC
CDR3: CASSLAGTRVGEQFF

J: TRBJ1-2
D: TRBD1
size: .
V: TRBV9
DNA: TGTGCCAGCAGCGTAGAGGGACAGGGTTATGGCTACACCTTC
CDR3: CASSVEGQGYGYTF

J: TRBJ2-1
D: TRBD1
size: .
V: TRBV11-2
DNA: TGTGCCAGCAGCCGTGGGGTCGGACAGGTGAATACCTACAATGAGCAGTTCTTC
CDR3: CASSRGVGQVNTYNEQFF

J: TRBJ2-7
D: TRBD2
size: few
V: TRBV18
DNA: TGTGCCAGCTCACCAATTCTGACTAGCGGGAGTATTGAATCCTACGAGCAGTACTTC
CDR3: CASSPILTSGSIESYEQYF

J: TRBJ2-7
D: .
size: .
V: TRBV5-4
DNA: TGTGCCAGCAGCTTGCAGGGATCCTCCTACGAGCAGTACTTC
CDR3: CASSLQGSSYEQYF

J: TRBJ2-1
D: TRBD1
size: .
V: TRBV5-4
DNA: TGTGCCAGCAGCTTGGTAGGGGGACAGAGCTCCTACAATGAGCAGTTCTTC
CDR3: CASSLVGGQSSYNEQFF

J: TRBJ1-2
D: .
size: .
V: TRBV5-4
DNA: TGTGCCAGCAGCTCAGGACAGTGGGGGTATGGCTACACCTTC
CDR3: CASSSGQWGYGYTF

J: TRBJ2-7
D: .
size: .
V: TRBV29-1
DNA: TGCAGCGTTGAACAGAGGGGAACATCCTACGAGCAGTACTTC
CDR3: CSVEQRGTSYEQYF

J: TRBJ2-7
D: .
size: .
V: TRBV5-1
DNA: TGCGCCAGCAGCCTTAACAGCTACGAGCAGTACTTC
CDR3: CASSLNSYEQYF

J: TRBJ1-2
D: .
size: .
V: TRBV14
DNA: TGTGCCAGCAGCCAAGTCACAGGGCCCTATGGCTACACCTTC
CDR3: CASSQVTGPYGYTF

J: TRBJ2-4
D: TRBD1
size: .
V: TRBV6-6
DNA: TGTGCCAGCAGTTACTCTGAGGGGGCGTCGAACATTCAGTACTTC
CDR3: CASSYSEGASNIQYF

J: TRBJ2-5
D: TRBD2
size: .
V: TRBV5-6
DNA: TGTGCCAGCTTAAGATCCGGGACTAGCGGGTTTTGGGGCCGGGAGACCCAGTACTTC
CDR3: CASLRSGTSGFWGRETQYF

J: TRBJ2-3
D: .
size: .
V: TRBV5-1
DNA: TGCGCCAGCAGCTGGTTTTCACAGGGAGCAGATACGCAGTATTTT
CDR3: CASSWFSQGADTQYF

J: TRBJ1-5
D: TRBD1
size: .
V: TRBV5-6
DNA: TGTGCCAGCAGCCCAGGGGGCCCATATAGCAATCAGCCCCAGCATTTT
CDR3: CASSPGGPYSNQPQHF

J: TRBJ2-7
D: TRBD1
size: .
V: TRBV6-1
DNA: TGTGCCAGCATCACCGACAGGGGATTATCCTACGAGCAGTACTTC
CDR3: CASITDRGLSYEQYF

J: TRBJ2-4
D: .
size: once
V: TRBV28
DNA: TGTGCCAGCAGTTTTACGACAGGCCCAAAAGGTGACATTCAGTACTTC
CDR3: CASSFTTGPKGDIQYF

J: TRBJ1-2
D: TRBD1
size: .
V: TRBV7-2
DNA: TGTGCCAGCAGCTTAGGAGGGATCCGGGACAGGGGCGGCTACACCTTC
CDR3: CASSLGGIRDRGGYTF

J: TRBJ2-3
D: .
size: .
V: TRBV6-5
DNA: TGTGCCAGCAGTTACTACTCCTCCACAGATACGCAGTATTTT
CDR3: CASSYYSSTDTQYF

J: TRBJ1-5
D: .
size: .
V: TRBV10-1
DNA: TGCGCCAGCAGCTCGGTGGTGGGTCAGCCCCAGCATTTT
CDR3: CASSSVVGQPQHF

J: TRBJ1-5
D: .
size: .
V: TRBV4-1
DNA: TGCGCCAGCAGCCAAGAAGACAGGTTTAGCAATCAGCCCCAGCATTTT
CDR3: CASSQEDRFSNQPQHF

J: TRBJ2-7
D: .
size: many
V: TRBV5-1
DNA: TGCGCCAGCAGCTTGGCCCAACCAGGGTACTACGAGCAGTACTTC
CDR3: CASSLAQPGYYEQYF

J: TRBJ1-2
D: TRBD1
size: .
V: TRBV7-6
DNA: TGTGCCAGCAGCACGGACAGGGACCATGGCTACACCTTC
CDR3: CASSTDRDHGYTF

J: TRBJ2-1
D: TRBD2
size: .
V: TRBV6-1
DNA: TGTGCCAGCGCCTCGAGACTAGCAACAAATGAGCAGTTCTTC
CDR3: CASASRLATNEQFF

J: TRBJ2-3
D: TRBD1
size: once
V: TRBV5-1
DNA: TGCGCCAGCAGCCGCCCGGACAGGGGGCTCCCTAGCACAGATACGCAGTATTTT
CDR3: CASSRPDRGLPSTDTQYF

J: TRBJ2-5
D: TRBD2
size: .
V: TRBV7-3
DNA: TGTGCCAGCAGCTTAGGACTAGCGGGAGAGACCCAGTACTTC
CDR3: CASSLGLAGETQYF

J: TRBJ2-7
D: .
size: .
V: TRBV7-2
DNA: TGTGCCAGCAGCTTAATAGGCTCCCTCGGCGAGCAGTACTTC
CDR3: CASSLIGSLGEQYF

J: TRBJ1-5
D: .
size: .
V: TRBV11-2
DNA: TGTGCCAGCAGCTTAGTGGGCCTTCAGCCCCAGCATTTT
CDR3: CASSLVGLQPQHF